This TCR beta chain was captured by sequencing in a study of shared clonotypes between healthy human individuals. Study-level information: Aged between 18 and 49, the donors were two women and three men.

Generated by immunoSEQ multiplex PCR, the TCRdb table keeps only in-frame clones and is missing some. The sample holds roughly 450,000 clones, less than 85% seen once. The CDR3 is 14 residues long. Germline V gene lookup returns CDR1 MDHEN and CDR2 SYDVKM. Trimming took 7 bases from V and 2 from J, leaving 15 bases between them. This clone has only a few counts. The sequenced sample was PBMCs. This chain connects TRBV28 to TRBJ2-7; no clear D gene. The clonotype originates from a woman in her 40s in good health. Some clones in this sample may be carry-over from other donors' samples. This CDR3 reads CASNHPGGTYEQYF. DNA for the CDR3: TGTGCCAGCAACCACCCTGGCGGCACCTACGAGCAGTACTTC.